The text below deals with one T cell receptor beta chain. As yet, its antigen is unknown. V was pared by 4 bases and J by 4 bases, with 20 bases between. Per the germline V gene, CDR1 is MNHEY and CDR2 is SMNVEV (reference sequence). CDR3 length: 16 amino acids. This record comes from a study of T cell responses to AZD1222 COVID-19 vaccine. Data came from immunoSEQ multiplex PCR; TCRdb stores just in-frame clones and leaves some out. The table has about 94,000 clones, roughly 88% seen once. General study results and limits: Across the whole spike, CD4 TCRs peaked at regions 160-218 and 743-854. The study sampled repertoires only after the peak T cell response. Baseline seropositivity characterized only six AZD1222 recipients.

This TCR derives from an adult who received the AZD1222 COVID-19 vaccine. The source material was peripheral blood, sampled 28 days after the second AZD1222 dose. The chain combines TRBV27 with TRBJ2-7; maybe TRBD2 (6 bases). The DNA of the CDR3 is TGTGCCAGCAGTTCGGTTGTAGGTAGCGGAATTTACGAGCAGTACTTC. It is translated as CASSSVVGSGIYEQYF.